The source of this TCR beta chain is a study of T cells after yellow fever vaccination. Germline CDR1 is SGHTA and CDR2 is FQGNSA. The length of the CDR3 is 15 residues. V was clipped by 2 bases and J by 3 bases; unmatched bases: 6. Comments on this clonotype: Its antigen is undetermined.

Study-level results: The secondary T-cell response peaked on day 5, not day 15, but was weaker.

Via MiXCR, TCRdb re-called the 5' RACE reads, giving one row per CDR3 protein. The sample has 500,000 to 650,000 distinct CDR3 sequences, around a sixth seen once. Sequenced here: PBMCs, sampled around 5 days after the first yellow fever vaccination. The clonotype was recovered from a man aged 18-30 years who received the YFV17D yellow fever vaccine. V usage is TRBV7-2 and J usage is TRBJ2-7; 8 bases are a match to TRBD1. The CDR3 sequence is CASSLHLGQGYEQYF. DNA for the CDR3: TGTGCCAGCAGCTTACACCTCGGACAGGGCTACGAGCAGTACTTC.